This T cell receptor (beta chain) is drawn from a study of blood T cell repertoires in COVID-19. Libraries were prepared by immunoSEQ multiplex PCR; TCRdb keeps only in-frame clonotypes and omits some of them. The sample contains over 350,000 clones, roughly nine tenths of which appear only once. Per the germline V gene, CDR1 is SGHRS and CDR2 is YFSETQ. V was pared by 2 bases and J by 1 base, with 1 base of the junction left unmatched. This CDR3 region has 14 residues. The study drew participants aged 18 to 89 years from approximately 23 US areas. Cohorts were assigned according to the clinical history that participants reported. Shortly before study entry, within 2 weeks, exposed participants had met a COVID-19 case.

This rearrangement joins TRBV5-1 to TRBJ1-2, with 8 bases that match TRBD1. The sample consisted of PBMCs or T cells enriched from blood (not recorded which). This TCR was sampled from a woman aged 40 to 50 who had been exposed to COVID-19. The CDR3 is CASSFGQGNYGYTF. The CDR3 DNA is TGCGCCAGCAGCTTCGGACAGGGTAACTATGGCTACACCTTC.